The 19 T cell receptor beta chains below come from one sample, sequenced in a study of blood T cell repertoires in COVID-19. Sequenced by immunoSEQ multiplex PCR; TCRdb stores in-frame clones only, minus some. The table records some 64,000 clones, roughly three quarters of them present only once. Sequencing was carried out using peripheral blood. The origin of the receptors is a woman of 80 years or more with active or convalescent COVID-19.

This chain uses TRBV5-6 with TRBJ1-2; 9 bases are shared with TRBD1. This CDR3 region has 15 residues. Per germline, CDR1 SGHDT and CDR2 YYEEEE. V trimming: 2 bases; J trimming: 7 bases; junction bases outside the gene matches: 9. The CDR3 region is CASSFGPTGGVGYTF. DNA of the CDR3: TGTGCCAGCAGCTTCGGTCCGACAGGGGGGGTTGGCTACACCTTC.

The CDR3 here is CASSVGTRNTEAFF. DNA for the CDR3: TGTGCCAGCAGCGTTGGGACAAGGAACACTGAAGCTTTCTTT. The chain carries TRBV9 and TRBJ1-1; tentative D call: TRBD1 (6 bases). CDR3 size: 14 residues. The germline CDR1 and CDR2 sequences are SGDLS and YYNGEE. V was pared by 2 bases and J by 1 base, with 9 bases between.

The genes are TRBV18 and TRBJ1-1, with D possibly being TRBD1 (5 bases). V dropped 0 bases and J dropped 8 bases, with 7 bases sitting between them. Germline-derived CDR1 and CDR2 are KGHSH and LQKENI. The CDR3 loop spans 12 amino acids. The CDR3 nucleotides read TGTGCCAGCTCACCACCGTCAGGGGAAGCTTTCTTT. Its translation: CASSPPSGEAFF.

This clone was seen only a few times. V usage is TRBV9 and J usage is TRBJ2-1; 7 bases agree with TRBD1. This CDR3 has 14 residues. V lost 4 bases to trimming and J lost 4 bases; unmatched junction nucleotides: 5. Per germline, CDR1 SGDLS and CDR2 YYNGEE. The DNA of the CDR3 is TGTGCCAGCAGCCCCTGGACAGGATACAATGAGCAGTTCTTC. Translating it yields CASSPWTGYNEQFF.

The chain joins TRBV5-1 to TRBJ2-3, with 10 bases that match TRBD1. Unmatched junction bases numbered 6, after V lost 7 bases and J lost 1 base. Germline-derived CDR1 and CDR2 are SGHRS and YFSETQ. The CDR3 spans 15 residues. The CDR3 region is CASSSGTGGTDTQYF. The CDR3, as DNA: TGCGCCAGCTCCTCTGGGACAGGGGGCACAGATACGCAGTATTTT.

In its sample, this clone was seen once. The chain joins TRBV5-1 to TRBJ2-3; 7 nucleotides line up with TRBD1. Germline values: CDR1 SGHRS, CDR2 YFSETQ. With V trimmed by 0 bases and J by 3 bases, 4 bases remained unmatched. The CDR3 contains 15 residues. CDR3 in amino acids: CASSLEGGGTDTQYF. Written as DNA, the CDR3 is TGCGCCAGCAGCTTGGAAGGGGGCGGGACAGATACGCAGTATTTT. Full variable domain (outside the CDR3, taken from reference TRBV5-1 and TRBJ2-3): KAGVTQTPRYLIKTRGQQVTLSCSPISGHRSVSWYQQTPGQGLQFLFEYFSETQRNKGNFPGRFSGRQFSNSRSEMNVSTLELGDSALYLCASSLEGGGTDTQYFGPGTRLTVL.

The count of this clone is one. The chain is built from TRBV11-2 and TRBJ1-1; a possible D gene is TRBD1 (5 bases). CDR1 is SGHAT, CDR2 FQNNGV, per germline. The CDR3 totals 14 residues. Trimming shortened V by 7 bases and J by 5 bases, and 17 bases separated the two germline ends. CDR3 sequence: CASILGWGRTEAFF. The CDR3 DNA sequence: TGTGCCAGCATCCTCGGTTGGGGGAGGACTGAAGCTTTCTTT.

The chain has TRBV19 and TRBJ2-1; a possible D gene is TRBD2 (7 bases). Per germline, CDR1 LNHDA and CDR2 SQIVND (reference sequence). This CDR3 spans 15 amino acids. V was cut by 4 bases and J by 4 bases, with 14 bases left in between. CDR3 residues: CASSREGGPYNEQFF. CDR3 bases: TGTGCCAGTAGTAGGGAGGGGGGGCCGTACAATGAGCAGTTCTTC.

The chain uses TRBV2 and TRBJ2-6; a weak D match, TRBD1 (5 bases). Germline lookup yields CDR1 SNHLY and CDR2 FYNNEI. Trimming removed 3 bases at V and 2 bases at J, with 5 bases between. CDR3 size: 14 residues. In DNA form, the CDR3 reads TGTGCCAGCAGTGACAGGGCTGGGGCCAACGTCCTGACTTTC. Translation: CASSDRAGANVLTF.

The J gene is TRBJ1-3, the V gene TRBV2; D is unclear. The V end lost 1 base, the J end lost 4 bases, and 11 bases lay between the germline ends. The length of the CDR3 is 15 residues. In germline, CDR1 is SNHLY, CDR2 FYNNEI. The CDR3 nucleotides are TGTGCCAGCAGTGAAGTTCCTCGCGTGGGAAACACCATATATTTT. This gives the protein CASSEVPRVGNTIYF.

This clone was observed a handful of times. The chain employs TRBV18 and TRBJ2-7, with D unresolved. The ends were cut back, 6 bases at V and 5 bases at J, with 14 bases in the middle. Germline V CDR1 and CDR2: KGHSH, LQKENI. The CDR3 consists of 13 residues. The DNA for the CDR3 is TGTGCCAGCTCGTTCCTCGGTATCAACGAGCAGTACTTC. It encodes CASSFLGINEQYF.

This rearrangement joins TRBV14 to TRBJ2-1; tentative D call: TRBD2 (6 bases). CDR3 size: 13 residues. V lost 4 bases and J 7 bases, leaving 11 bases between the germline ends. Germline-derived CDR1 and CDR2 are SGHDN and FVKESK. Written as DNA, the CDR3 is TGTGCCAGCAGCCCGGGACTCTATAATGAGCAGTTCTTC. Encoded protein: CASSPGLYNEQFF.

This rearrangement joins TRBV7-2 to TRBJ1-1, with a weak D call TRBD1 (5 bases). V was shortened by 4 bases and J by 11 bases, with 11 bases between the two germline ends. This CDR3 has 11 residues. The germline V gene encodes CDR1 SGHTA and CDR2 FQGNSA. DNA for the CDR3: TGTGCCAGCAGCTCTGTCGGGGGGGCTTTCTTT. It encodes CASSSVGGAFF. The whole variable domain, remainder taken from reference TRBV7-2 and TRBJ1-1, is GAGVSQSPSNKVTEKGKDVELRCDPISGHTALYWYRQSLGQGLEFLIYFQGNSAPDKSGLPSDRFSAERTGGSVSTLTIQRTQQEDSAVYLCASSSVGGAFFGQGTRLTVV.

The gene calls are TRBV10-3 and TRBJ1-5; possible D gene TRBD1, 5 bases. V was cut by 2 bases and J by 0 bases, with 8 bases left in between. The CDR3 has 15 amino acids. The germline CDR1 and CDR2 sequences are ENHRY and SYGVKD. CDR3 DNA sequence: TGTGCCATCAGTGAGGGGGCTAATAGCAATCAGCCCCAGCATTTT. It codes for CAISEGANSNQPQHF.

The chain couples TRBV9 to TRBJ1-2, with 10 bases fitting TRBD1. Germline V gene sequence: CDR1 SGDLS, CDR2 YYNGEE. There are 16 residues in the CDR3. Losses at the gene ends were 0 bases for V and 7 bases for J; bases not matched to a gene: 9. The CDR3 sequence: CASSVGIGTGAVGYTF. CDR3 nucleotide sequence: TGTGCCAGCAGCGTAGGGATCGGGACAGGGGCAGTTGGCTACACCTTC.

The V gene is TRBV5-1, the J gene TRBJ2-1; 9 nucleotides match TRBD1. Germline CDR1 reads SGHRS; CDR2 reads YFSETQ. Losses at the gene ends were 0 bases for V and 8 bases for J; bases not matched to a gene: 3. This CDR3 is built from 14 residues. This CDR3 reads CASSLGTGGDEQFF. The DNA for the CDR3 is TGCGCCAGCAGCTTGGGAACAGGGGGCGATGAGCAGTTCTTC. Supplemented by reference TRBV5-1 and TRBJ2-1, the full variable domain reads KAGVTQTPRYLIKTRGQQVTLSCSPISGHRSVSWYQQTPGQGLQFLFEYFSETQRNKGNFPGRFSGRQFSNSRSEMNVSTLELGDSALYLCASSLGTGGDEQFFGPGTRLTVL.

The gene calls are TRBV7-3 and TRBJ1-1, with D unclear. Trimming left V 4 bases short and J 0 bases short, with 6 bases between. This CDR3 comprises 13 residues. The V gene's germline CDR1 is SGHTA and CDR2 FQGTGA. CDR3 sequence reads: CASSYFVNTEAFF. The CDR3 DNA follows: TGTGCCAGCAGCTATTTCGTGAACACTGAAGCTTTCTTT.

This chain links TRBV15 with TRBJ1-2; weak D call: TRBD1 (6 bases). This CDR3 region has 14 residues. Germline CDR1 and CDR2: LNHNV and YYDKDF (reference sequence). V dropped 3 bases and J dropped 4 bases, with 12 bases sitting between them. CDR3 sequence: CATSSRGAAYGYTF. The CDR3 nucleotides are TGTGCCACCAGCAGTCGGGGGGCCGCCTATGGCTACACCTTC.

The V call is TRBV7-2, the J call TRBJ2-5; D is perhaps TRBD1 (5 bases). Germline V CDR1 and CDR2: SGHTA, FQGNSA. The germline V and J ends were trimmed by 3 bases and 0 bases, with 14 bases remaining between them. CDR3 size: 16 residues. CDR3 region: CASSFDWTRYQETQYF. The DNA of the CDR3 is TGTGCCAGCAGCTTTGACTGGACACGGTACCAAGAGACCCAGTACTTC.